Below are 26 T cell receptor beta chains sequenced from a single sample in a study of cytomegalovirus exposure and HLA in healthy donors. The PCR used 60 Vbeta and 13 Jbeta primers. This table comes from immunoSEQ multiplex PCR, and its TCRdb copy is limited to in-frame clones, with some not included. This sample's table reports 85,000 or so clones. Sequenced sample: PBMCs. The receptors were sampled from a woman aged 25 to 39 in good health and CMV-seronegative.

CDR3 residues: CASSPSSREKLFF. The CDR3 nucleotides are TGTGCCAGCTCACCAAGTTCGCGGGAAAAACTGTTTTTT. The chain combines TRBV18 with TRBJ1-4; no reliable D call. The germline V gene encodes CDR1 KGHSH and CDR2 LQKENI. V was cut by 2 bases and J by 8 bases, with 9 bases left in between. This CDR3 has 13 residues.

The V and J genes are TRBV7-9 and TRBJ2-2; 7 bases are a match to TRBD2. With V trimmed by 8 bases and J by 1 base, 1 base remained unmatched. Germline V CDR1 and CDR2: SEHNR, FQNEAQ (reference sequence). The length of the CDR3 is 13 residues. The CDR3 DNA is TGTGCCAGCGCTAGCGGGAACACCGGGGAGCTGTTTTTT. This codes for CASASGNTGELFF.

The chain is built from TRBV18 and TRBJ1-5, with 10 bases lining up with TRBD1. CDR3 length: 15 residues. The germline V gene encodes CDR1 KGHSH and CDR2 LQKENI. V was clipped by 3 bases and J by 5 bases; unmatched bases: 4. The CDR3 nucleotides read TGTGCCAGCTCACCGGGGACAGGGGATTATCAGCCCCAGCATTTT. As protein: CASSPGTGDYQPQHF.

The CDR3 sequence is CASSFSGRIDEQYF. The CDR3 DNA reads as TGTGCCAGCAGTTTTAGCGGGAGGATCGACGAGCAGTACTTC. This chain uses TRBV6-5 with TRBJ2-7; TRBD2 aligns across 10 bases. The CDR3 length is 14 residues. V lost 4 bases to trimming and J lost 5 bases; unmatched junction nucleotides: 5. Germline V gene lookup returns CDR1 MNHEY and CDR2 SVGAGI.

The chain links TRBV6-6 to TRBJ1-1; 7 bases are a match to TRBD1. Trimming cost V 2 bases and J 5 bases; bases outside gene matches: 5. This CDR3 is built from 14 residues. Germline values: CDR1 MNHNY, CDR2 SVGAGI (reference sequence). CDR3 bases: TGTGCCAGCAGTTACGACAGGGTGGAAACTGAAGCTTTCTTT. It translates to CASSYDRVETEAFF.

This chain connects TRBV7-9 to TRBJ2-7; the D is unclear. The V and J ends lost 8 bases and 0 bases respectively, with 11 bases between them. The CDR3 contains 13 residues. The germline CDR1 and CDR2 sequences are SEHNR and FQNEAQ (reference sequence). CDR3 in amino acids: CASVAESSYEQYF. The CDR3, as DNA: TGTGCCAGCGTGGCGGAGAGCTCCTACGAGCAGTACTTC.

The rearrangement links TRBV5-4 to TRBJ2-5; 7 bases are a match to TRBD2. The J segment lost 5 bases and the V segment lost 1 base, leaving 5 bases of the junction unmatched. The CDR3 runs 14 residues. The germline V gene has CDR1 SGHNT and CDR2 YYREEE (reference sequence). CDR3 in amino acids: CASSLWGGVETQYF. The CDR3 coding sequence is TGTGCCAGCAGCTTGTGGGGGGGAGTGGAGACCCAGTACTTC.

CDR3 residues: CASTRTSGTPLTGELFF. DNA for the CDR3: TGTGCCAGCACCAGGACTAGCGGAACCCCGCTTACCGGGGAGCTGTTTTTT. The V call is TRBV7-8, the J call TRBJ2-2; 10 bases are shared with TRBD2. Trimming at V came to 7 bases and at J to 5 bases, leaving 13 bases not matched to a gene. CDR1 is SGHVS, CDR2 FQNEAQ, per germline. The CDR3 consists of 17 residues.

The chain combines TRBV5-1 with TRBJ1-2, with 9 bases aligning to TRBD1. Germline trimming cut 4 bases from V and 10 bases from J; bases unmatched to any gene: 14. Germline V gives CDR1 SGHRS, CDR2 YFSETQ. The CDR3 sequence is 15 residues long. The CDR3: CASSTRPGQGEAYTF. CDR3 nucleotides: TGCGCCAGCAGCACTCGACCGGGACAGGGTGAAGCCTACACCTTC.

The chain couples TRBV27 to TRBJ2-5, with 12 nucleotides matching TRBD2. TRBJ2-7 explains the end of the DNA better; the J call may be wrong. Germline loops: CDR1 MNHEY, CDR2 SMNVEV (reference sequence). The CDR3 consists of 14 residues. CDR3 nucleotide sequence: TGTGCCAGCAGTTCTAGCGGGGGGGTGTACGAGCAGTACTTC. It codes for CASSSSGGVYEQYF.

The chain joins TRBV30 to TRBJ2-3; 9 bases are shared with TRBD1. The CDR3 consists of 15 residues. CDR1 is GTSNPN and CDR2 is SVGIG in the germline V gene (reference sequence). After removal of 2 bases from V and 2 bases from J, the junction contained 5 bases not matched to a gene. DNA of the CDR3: TGTGCCTGGAGTCGGACAGGGGACATCACAGATACGCAGTATTTT. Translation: CAWSRTGDITDTQYF. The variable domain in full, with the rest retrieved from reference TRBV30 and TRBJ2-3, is SQTIHQWPATLVQPVGSPLSLECTVEGTSNPNLYWYRQAAGRGLQLLFYSVGIGQISSEVPQNLSASRPQDRQFILSSKKLLLSDSGFYLCAWSRTGDITDTQYFGPGTRLTVL.

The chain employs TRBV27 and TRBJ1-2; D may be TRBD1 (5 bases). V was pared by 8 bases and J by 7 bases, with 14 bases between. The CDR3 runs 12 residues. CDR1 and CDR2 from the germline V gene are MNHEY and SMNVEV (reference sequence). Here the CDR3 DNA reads TGTGCCAGCCGGGGTGGGGGAGGTGGCTACACCTTC. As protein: CASRGGGGGYTF.

The CDR3 is CSVQGTERYGYTF. The CDR3 DNA sequence: TGCAGCGTACAGGGGACCGAGCGCTATGGCTACACCTTC. This chain links TRBV29-1 with TRBJ1-2; 7 nucleotides match TRBD1. CDR1 and CDR2 (germline): SQVTM, ANQGSEA. This CDR3 spans 13 amino acids. Trimming took 6 bases from V and 4 from J; bases not matched to a gene: 8.

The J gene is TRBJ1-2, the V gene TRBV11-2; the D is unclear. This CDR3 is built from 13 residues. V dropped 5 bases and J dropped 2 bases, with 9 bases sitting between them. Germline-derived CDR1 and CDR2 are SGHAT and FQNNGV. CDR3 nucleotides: TGTGCCAGCAGCCCCCAAACAAACTATGGCTACACCTTC. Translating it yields CASSPQTNYGYTF.

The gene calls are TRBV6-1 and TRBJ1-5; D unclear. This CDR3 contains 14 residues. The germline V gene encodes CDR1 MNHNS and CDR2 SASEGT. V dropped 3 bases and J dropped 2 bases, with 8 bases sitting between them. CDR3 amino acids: CASSERHGNQPQHF. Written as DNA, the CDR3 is TGTGCCAGCAGTGAGAGACACGGCAATCAGCCCCAGCATTTT.

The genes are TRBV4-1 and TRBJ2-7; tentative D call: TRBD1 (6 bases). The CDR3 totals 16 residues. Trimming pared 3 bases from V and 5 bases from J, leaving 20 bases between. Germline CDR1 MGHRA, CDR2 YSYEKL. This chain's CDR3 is CASSQGLTGSKNEQYF. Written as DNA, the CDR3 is TGCGCCAGCAGCCAGGGATTAACAGGGTCAAAGAACGAGCAGTACTTC.

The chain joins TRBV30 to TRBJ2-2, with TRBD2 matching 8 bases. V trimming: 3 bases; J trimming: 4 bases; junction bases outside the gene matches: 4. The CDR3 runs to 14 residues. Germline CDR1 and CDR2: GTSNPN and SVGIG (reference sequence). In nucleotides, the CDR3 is TGTGCCTGGAGCGGGAGGGCGGGCACCGGGGAGCTGTTTTTT. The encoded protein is CAWSGRAGTGELFF.

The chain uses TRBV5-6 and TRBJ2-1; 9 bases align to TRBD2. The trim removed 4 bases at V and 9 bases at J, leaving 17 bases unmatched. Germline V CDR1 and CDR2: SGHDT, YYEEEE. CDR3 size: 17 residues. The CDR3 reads CASSPWRGRGGRGEQFF. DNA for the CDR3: TGTGCCAGCAGCCCATGGCGGGGGCGGGGGGGCCGAGGTGAGCAGTTCTTC.

The CDR3 loop reads CASSLEGGLETQYF. Here the CDR3 DNA reads TGCGCCAGCAGCTTGGAAGGGGGCCTGGAGACCCAGTACTTC. The chain joins TRBV5-1 to TRBJ2-5; 7 bases agree with TRBD1. The V segment lost 0 bases and the J segment 5 bases; nucleotides outside the gene matches: 4. Germline assignment: CDR1 SGHRS and CDR2 YFSETQ. This CDR3 is built from 14 residues.

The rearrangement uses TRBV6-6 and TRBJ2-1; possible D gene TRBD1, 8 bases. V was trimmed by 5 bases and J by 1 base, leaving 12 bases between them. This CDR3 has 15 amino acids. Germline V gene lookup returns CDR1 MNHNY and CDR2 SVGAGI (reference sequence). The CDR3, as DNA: TGTGCCAGCAGTATACAGGGGGGGTCCTACAATGAGCAGTTCTTC. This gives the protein CASSIQGGSYNEQFF.

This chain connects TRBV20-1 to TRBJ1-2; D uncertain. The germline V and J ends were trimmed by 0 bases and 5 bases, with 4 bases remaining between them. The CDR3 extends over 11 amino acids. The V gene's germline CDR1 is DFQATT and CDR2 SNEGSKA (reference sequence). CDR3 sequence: CSARDAYGYTF. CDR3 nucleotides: TGCAGTGCTAGAGACGCGTATGGCTACACCTTC.

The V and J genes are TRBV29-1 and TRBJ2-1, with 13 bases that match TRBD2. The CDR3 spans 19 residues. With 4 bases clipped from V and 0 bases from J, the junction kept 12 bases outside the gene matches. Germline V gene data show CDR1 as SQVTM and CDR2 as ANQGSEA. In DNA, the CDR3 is TGCAGCGTTGGAGGGCGGACTAGCGGGAGTACTAGCTCCTACAATGAGCAGTTCTTC. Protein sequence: CSVGGRTSGSTSSYNEQFF.

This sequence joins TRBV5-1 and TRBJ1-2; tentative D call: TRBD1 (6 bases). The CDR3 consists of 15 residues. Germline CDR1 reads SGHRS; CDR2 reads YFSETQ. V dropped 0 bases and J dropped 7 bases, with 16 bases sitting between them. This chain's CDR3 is CASSLGESGTPGYTF. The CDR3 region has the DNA TGCGCCAGCAGCTTGGGGGAAAGCGGGACACCTGGCTACACCTTC.

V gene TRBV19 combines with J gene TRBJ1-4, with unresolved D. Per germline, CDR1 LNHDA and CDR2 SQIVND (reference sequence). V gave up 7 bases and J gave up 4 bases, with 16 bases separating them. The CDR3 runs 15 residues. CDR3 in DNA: TGTGCCAGTAAACTCGAGGCGGCGAGTAATGAAAAACTGTTTTTT. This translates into CASKLEAASNEKLFF. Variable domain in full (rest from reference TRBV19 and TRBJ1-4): DGGITQSPKYLFRKEGQNVTLSCEQNLNHDAMYWYRQDPGQGLRLIYYSQIVNDFQKGDIAEGYSVSREKKESFPLTVTSAQKNPTAFYLCASKLEAASNEKLFFGSGTQLSVL.

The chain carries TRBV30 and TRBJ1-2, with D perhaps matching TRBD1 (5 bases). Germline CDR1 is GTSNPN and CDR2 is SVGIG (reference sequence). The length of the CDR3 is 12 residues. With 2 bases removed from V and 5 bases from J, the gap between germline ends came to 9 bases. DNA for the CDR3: TGTGCCTGGAGTATGGGGCGATATGGCTACACCTTC. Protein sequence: CAWSMGRYGYTF.

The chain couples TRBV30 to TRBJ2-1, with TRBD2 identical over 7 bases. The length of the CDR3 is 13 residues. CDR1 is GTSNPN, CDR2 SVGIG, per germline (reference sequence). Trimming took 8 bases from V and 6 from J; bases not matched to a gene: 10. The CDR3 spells CAMRGNDFNEQFF. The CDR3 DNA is TGTGCCATGCGGGGGAATGACTTCAATGAGCAGTTCTTC.